This T cell receptor (beta chain) was identified during a study of blood T cell repertoires in COVID-19. This CDR3 spans 14 amino acids. From germline, CDR1 is SNHLY and CDR2 FYNNEI. With 4 bases removed from V and 11 bases from J, the gap between germline ends came to 20 bases. Method: immunoSEQ multiplex PCR; TCRdb's copy keeps in-frame clones and lacks some. In the table there are about 25,000 clones, 85% to 90% of which are singletons. Recruited during active infection, patients (from Seattle) were subsequently followed longitudinally. The chain links TRBV2 to TRBJ1-1; D is unclear. This receptor was taken from a man aged 65 to 79 with COVID-19, enrolled during active disease. The material sequenced was peripheral blood. The CDR3 loop reads CASSVVESSQAAFF. Written as DNA, the CDR3 is TGTGCCAGCAGTGTAGTCGAGTCCTCCCAGGCGGCTTTCTTT.